These T cell receptor beta chains were read from a single sample in a study of T cells in Graves' hyperthyroidism and ophthalmopathy. MiXCR, applied by TCRdb to the multiplex PCR reads, yields one record per CDR3 protein. The profile shows about 530,000 distinct CDR3 sequences, roughly 17% of them singletons. The specimen was blood. These receptors all come from a woman aged 18-29 years with Graves' ophthalmopathy. Each CDR3 is given with its conserved first and last residue. The D gene is left open where the match is weak. Part of the rows lack a size; the others show once, few, many or a class for expanded clones.

size	V	D	J	CDR3	DNA
few	TRBV5-5	-	TRBJ2-7	CASSFGGSPYEQYF	TGTGCCAGCAGCTTCGGGGGAAGCCCTTACGAGCAGTACTTC
-	TRBV6-1	TRBD2	TRBJ2-5	CASRGTSGGLRTQYF	TGTGCCAGCAGGGGGACTAGCGGGGGACTTAGGACCCAGTACTTC
many	TRBV10-3	-	TRBJ2-1	CAISEQKYNEQFF	TGTGCCATCAGTGAGCAGAAGTACAATGAGCAGTTCTTC
many	TRBV27	-	TRBJ1-2	CASSLLGPGGTCNGYTF	TGTGCCAGCAGTTTACTGGGGCCCGGGGGCACTTGTAATGGCTACACCTTC
many	TRBV20-1	-	TRBJ2-3	CSDSPTDTQYF	TGCAGTGACTCACCCACAGATACGCAGTATTTT
-	TRBV5-4	-	TRBJ2-7	CASSGGLANYEQYF	TGTGCCAGCAGCGGGGGGCTAGCGAACTACGAGCAGTACTTC
few	TRBV19	-	TRBJ2-7	CASSPQGYKMDEQYF	TGTGCCAGTAGCCCCCAGGGGTACAAAATGGACGAGCAGTACTTC
-	TRBV4-1	TRBD2	TRBJ2-7	CASSQELAGGWGYEQYF	TGCGCCAGCAGCCAAGAACTAGCGGGGGGCTGGGGCTACGAGCAGTACTTC
many	TRBV18	-	TRBJ1-1	CASSGPSGTEAFF	TGTGCCAGCTCAGGGCCCTCCGGCACTGAAGCTTTCTTT
many	TRBV28	-	TRBJ2-7	CASTVGPTAYEQYF	TGTGCCAGCACCGTGGGACCCACAGCCTACGAGCAGTACTTC
-	TRBV4-1	-	TRBJ1-1	CASSQKDSSEAFF	TGCGCCAGCAGCCAAAAAGACAGCTCTGAAGCTTTCTTT
many	TRBV6-1	-	TRBJ2-7	CASSDQGDEQYF	TGTGCCAGCAGTGATCAGGGCGACGAGCAGTACTTC
-	TRBV29-1	-	TRBJ2-7	CSAKAGTHEQYF	TGCAGCGCCAAGGCAGGGACCCACGAGCAGTACTTC
few	TRBV10-2	TRBD2	TRBJ2-3	CASSESGVAGDQISTDTQYF	TGCGCCAGCAGTGAGTCAGGAGTAGCGGGAGACCAAATTAGCACAGATACGCAGTATTTT
many	TRBV6-1	TRBD1	TRBJ1-1	CASTDRLNTEAFF	TGTGCCAGCACGGACAGGCTGAACACTGAAGCTTTCTTT
many	TRBV20-1	-	TRBJ1-2	CSAGYRINYGYTF	TGCAGTGCTGGGTACAGAATAAACTATGGCTACACCTTC
-	TRBV12-3/TRBV12-4	-	TRBJ1-4	CASSPGGGQGLFF	TGTGCCAGCAGTCCGGGGGGGGGCCAAGGACTGTTTTTT
many	TRBV7-6	TRBD1	TRBJ1-2	CASSLGQGDYGYTF	TGTGCCAGCAGCCTCGGACAGGGGGACTATGGCTACACCTTC
-	TRBV14	-	TRBJ2-6	CASRKESGANVLTF	TGTGCCAGCAGGAAGGAGTCTGGGGCCAACGTCCTGACTTTC
few	TRBV20-1	TRBD2	TRBJ2-3	CSASGLAGSSTDTQYF	TGCAGTGCTAGTGGACTAGCGGGGTCTAGCACAGATACGCAGTATTTT
-	TRBV29-1	-	TRBJ1-1	CSVERELNTEAFF	TGCAGCGTTGAAAGGGAACTGAACACTGAAGCTTTCTTT
many	TRBV7-6	TRBD1	TRBJ2-5	CASSLGQGVQETQYF	TGTGCCAGCAGCTTAGGACAGGGGGTACAAGAGACCCAGTACTTC
-	TRBV13	-	TRBJ2-6	CTSTAGANVLTF	TGTACCAGCACCGCTGGGGCCAACGTCCTGACTTTC
-	TRBV15	-	TRBJ1-1	CATSSRRDTEAFF	TGTGCCACCAGCAGTCGGAGGGACACTGAAGCTTTCTTT
few	TRBV6-1	-	TRBJ1-5	CASSDWVQINQPQHF	TGTGCCAGCAGTGATTGGGTGCAGATAAATCAGCCCCAGCATTTT